This TCR beta chain was observed in a study of PD-L1 blockade in urothelial cancer. Study in general: About 85% of the roughly 30 patients were males with bladder-origin urothelial cancer. T cell content in blood samples showed a median of 141,255.

CDR1 and CDR2 from the germline V gene are SGHTA and FQGNSA. V lost 2 bases and J lost 5; bases outside the gene matches: 4. The CDR3 is 14 residues long. Described time point: pretreatment peripheral blood. What went into each PCR as a spike was synthetic TCR analog templates. The repertoire was sequenced with immunoSEQ multiplex PCR; TCRdb's copy has only in-frame clones and lacks some. Here the sample spans under 50,000 clones, 82% being singletons. The rearrangement joins TRBV7-2 to TRBJ2-3, with 7 bases that match TRBD2. The source was PBMCs, collected around atezolizumab (anti-PD-L1) treatment. This receptor was obtained from a man in his forties or fifties with urothelial cancer. The CDR3 loop reads CASSLLGGGDTQYF. The CDR3 coding sequence is TGTGCCAGCAGCTTACTCGGCGGGGGAGATACGCAGTATTTT.